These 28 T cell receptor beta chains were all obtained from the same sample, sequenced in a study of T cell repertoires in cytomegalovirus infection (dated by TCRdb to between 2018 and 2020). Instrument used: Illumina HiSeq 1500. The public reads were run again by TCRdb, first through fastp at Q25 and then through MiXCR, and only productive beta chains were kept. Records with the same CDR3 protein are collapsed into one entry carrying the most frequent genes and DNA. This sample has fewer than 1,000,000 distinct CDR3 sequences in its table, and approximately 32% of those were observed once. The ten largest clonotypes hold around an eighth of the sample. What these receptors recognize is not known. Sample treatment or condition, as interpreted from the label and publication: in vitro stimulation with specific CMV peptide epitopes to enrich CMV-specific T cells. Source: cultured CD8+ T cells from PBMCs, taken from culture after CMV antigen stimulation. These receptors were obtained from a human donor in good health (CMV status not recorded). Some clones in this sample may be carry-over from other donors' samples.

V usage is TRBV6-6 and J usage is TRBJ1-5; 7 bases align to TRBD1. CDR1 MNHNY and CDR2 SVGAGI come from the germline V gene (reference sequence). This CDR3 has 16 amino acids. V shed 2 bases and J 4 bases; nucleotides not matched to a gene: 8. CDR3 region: CASSYGWTGVNQPQHF. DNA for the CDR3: TGTGCCAGCAGTTACGGCTGGACAGGAGTAAATCAGCCCCAGCATTTT.

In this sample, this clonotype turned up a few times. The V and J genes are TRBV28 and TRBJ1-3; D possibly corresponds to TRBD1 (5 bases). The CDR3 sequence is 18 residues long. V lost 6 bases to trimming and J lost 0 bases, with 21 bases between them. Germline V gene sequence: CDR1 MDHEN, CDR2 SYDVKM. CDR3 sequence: CASRTGTHSSSSGNTIYF. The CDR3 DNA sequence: TGTGCCAGCAGGACCGGGACTCATTCCTCCAGCTCTGGAAACACCATATATTTT. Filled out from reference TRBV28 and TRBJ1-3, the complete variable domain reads DVKVTQSSRYLVKRTGEKVFLECVQDMDHENMFWYRQDPGLGLRLIYFSYDVKMKEKGDIPEGYSVSREKKERFSLILESASTNQTSMYLCASRTGTHSSSSGNTIYFGEGSWLTVV.

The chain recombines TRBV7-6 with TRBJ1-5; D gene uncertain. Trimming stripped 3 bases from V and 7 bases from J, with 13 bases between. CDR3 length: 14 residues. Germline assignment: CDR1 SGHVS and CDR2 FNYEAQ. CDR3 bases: TGTGCCAGCAGCTTGGACGGGTTCGGGCAGCCCCAGCATTTT. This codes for CASSLDGFGQPQHF.

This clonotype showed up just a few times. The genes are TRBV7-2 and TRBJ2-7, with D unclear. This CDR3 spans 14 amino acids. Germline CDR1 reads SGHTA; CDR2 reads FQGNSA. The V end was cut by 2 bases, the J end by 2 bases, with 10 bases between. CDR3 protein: CASSLMAFTYEQYV. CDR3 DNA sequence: TGTGCCAGCAGCTTAATGGCCTTTACCTACGAGCAGTACGTC.

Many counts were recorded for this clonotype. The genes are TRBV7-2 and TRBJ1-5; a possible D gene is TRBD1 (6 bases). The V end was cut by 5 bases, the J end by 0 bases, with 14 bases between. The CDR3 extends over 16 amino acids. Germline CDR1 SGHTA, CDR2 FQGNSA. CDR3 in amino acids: CASSAQGIGSNQPQHF. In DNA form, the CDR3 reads TGTGCCAGCAGCGCCCAGGGGATAGGTAGCAATCAGCCCCAGCATTTT.

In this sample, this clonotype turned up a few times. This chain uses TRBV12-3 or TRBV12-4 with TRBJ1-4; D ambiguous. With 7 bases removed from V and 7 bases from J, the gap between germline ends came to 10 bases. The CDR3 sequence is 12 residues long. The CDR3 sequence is CASNRLAEKLFF. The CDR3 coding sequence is TGTGCCAGCAACCGGCTGGCTGAAAAACTGTTTTTT.

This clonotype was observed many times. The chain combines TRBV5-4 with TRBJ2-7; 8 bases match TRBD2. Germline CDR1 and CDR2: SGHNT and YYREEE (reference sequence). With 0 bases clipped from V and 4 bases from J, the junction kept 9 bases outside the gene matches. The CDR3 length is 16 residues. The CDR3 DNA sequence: TGTGCCAGCAGCTTGGGGGGCCGGGGGGGCGGGTACGAGCAGTACTTC. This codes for CASSLGGRGGGYEQYF.

The CDR3 sequence is CASSQGEGRYNSPLHF. CDR3 nucleotides: TGCGCCAGCAGCCAAGGGGAAGGACGATATAATTCACCCCTCCACTTT. This sequence joins TRBV4-3 and TRBJ1-6; D not certain. V lost 1 base and J lost 4, with 11 bases in between. Germline values: CDR1 LGHNA, CDR2 YSLEER. CDR3 length: 16 amino acids.

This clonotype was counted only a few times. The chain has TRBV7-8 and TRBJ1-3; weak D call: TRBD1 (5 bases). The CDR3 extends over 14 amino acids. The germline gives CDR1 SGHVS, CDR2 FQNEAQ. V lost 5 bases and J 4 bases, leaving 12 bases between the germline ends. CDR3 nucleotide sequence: TGTGCCAGCAGCGCCAGGGCGGACGGAAACACCATATATTTT. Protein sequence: CASSARADGNTIYF.

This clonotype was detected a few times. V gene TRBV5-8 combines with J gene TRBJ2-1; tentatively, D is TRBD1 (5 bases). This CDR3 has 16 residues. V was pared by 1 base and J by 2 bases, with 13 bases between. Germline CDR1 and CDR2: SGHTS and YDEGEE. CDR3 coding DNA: TGTGCCAGCAGCTTGTTAAGGGGATCTGCCTACAATGAGCAGTTCTTC. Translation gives CASSLLRGSAYNEQFF.

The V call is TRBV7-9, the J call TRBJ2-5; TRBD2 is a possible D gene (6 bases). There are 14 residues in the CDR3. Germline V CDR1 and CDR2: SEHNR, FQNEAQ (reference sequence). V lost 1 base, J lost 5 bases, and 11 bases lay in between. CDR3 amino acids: CASSLDWGEETQYF. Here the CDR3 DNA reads TGTGCCAGCAGCTTAGATTGGGGGGAGGAGACCCAGTACTTC.

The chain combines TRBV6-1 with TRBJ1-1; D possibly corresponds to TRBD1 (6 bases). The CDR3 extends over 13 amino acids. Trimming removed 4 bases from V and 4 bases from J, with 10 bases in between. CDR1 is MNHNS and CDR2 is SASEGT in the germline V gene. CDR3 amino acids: CASSAGAGTEAFF. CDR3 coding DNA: TGTGCCAGCAGTGCGGGGGCAGGCACTGAAGCTTTCTTT.

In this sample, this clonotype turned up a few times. CDR3 nucleotide sequence: TGTGCCAGCAGTTACCATCCCAGCTCCTACGAGCAGTACTTC. Protein product: CASSYHPSSYEQYF. The rearrangement uses TRBV6-2 or TRBV6-3 and TRBJ2-7; D gene uncertain. Looked up from germline, CDR1 is MNHEY and CDR2 is SVGEGT. The ends were cut back, 2 bases at V and 0 bases at J, with 8 bases in the middle. CDR3 length: 14 residues.

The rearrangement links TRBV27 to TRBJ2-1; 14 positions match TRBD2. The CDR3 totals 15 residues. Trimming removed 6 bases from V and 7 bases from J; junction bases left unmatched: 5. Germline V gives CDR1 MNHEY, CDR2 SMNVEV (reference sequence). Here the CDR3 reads CASSQTSGGVNEQFF. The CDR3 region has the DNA TGTGCCAGCAGCCAGACTAGCGGGGGGGTTAATGAGCAGTTCTTC.

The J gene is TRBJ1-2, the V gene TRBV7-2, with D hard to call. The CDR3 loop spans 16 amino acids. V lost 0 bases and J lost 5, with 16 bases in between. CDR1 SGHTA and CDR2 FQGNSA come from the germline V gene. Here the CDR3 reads CASSLAPDGYGYGYTF. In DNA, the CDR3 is TGTGCCAGCAGCTTAGCGCCGGATGGATATGGATATGGCTACACCTTC.

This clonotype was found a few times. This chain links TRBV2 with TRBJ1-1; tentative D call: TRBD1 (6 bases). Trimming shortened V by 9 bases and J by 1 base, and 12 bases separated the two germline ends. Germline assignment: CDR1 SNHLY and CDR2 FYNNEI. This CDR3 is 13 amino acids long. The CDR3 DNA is TGTGCCAGTGAGGACAGCTCGAACACTGAAGCTTTCTTT. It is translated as CASEDSSNTEAFF. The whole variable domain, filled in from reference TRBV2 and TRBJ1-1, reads EPEVTQTPSHQVTQMGQEVILRCVPISNHLYFYWYRQILGQKVEFLVSFYNNEISEKSEIFDDQFSVERPDGSNFTLKIRSTKLEDSAMYFCASEDSSNTEAFFGQGTRLTVV.

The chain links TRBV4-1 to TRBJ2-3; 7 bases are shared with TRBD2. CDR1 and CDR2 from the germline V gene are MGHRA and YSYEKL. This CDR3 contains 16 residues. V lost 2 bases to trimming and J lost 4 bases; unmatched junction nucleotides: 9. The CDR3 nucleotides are TGCGCCAGCAGCCAATGGGACGGGGGGTGGGCAGATACGCAGTATTTT. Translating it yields CASSQWDGGWADTQYF.

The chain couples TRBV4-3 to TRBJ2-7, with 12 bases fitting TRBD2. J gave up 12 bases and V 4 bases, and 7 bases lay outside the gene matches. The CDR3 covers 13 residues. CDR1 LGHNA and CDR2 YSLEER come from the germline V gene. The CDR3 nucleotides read TGCGCCAGCAGCCTTGGGACTAGCGGGCCCTTGTACGTC. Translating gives CASSLGTSGPLYV.

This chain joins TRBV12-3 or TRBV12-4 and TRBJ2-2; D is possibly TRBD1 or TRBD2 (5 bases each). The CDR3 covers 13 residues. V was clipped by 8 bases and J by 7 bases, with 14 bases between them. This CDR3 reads CASGAMEDGELFF. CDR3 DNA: TGTGCCAGCGGGGCCATGGAGGACGGGGAGCTGTTTTTT.

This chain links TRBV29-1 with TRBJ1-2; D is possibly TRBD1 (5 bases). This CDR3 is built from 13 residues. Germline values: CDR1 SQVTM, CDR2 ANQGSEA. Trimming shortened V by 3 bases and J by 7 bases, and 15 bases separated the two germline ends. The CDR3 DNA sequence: TGCAGCGTTGACGACTATATCAGGGCTGGCTACACCTTC. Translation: CSVDDYIRAGYTF. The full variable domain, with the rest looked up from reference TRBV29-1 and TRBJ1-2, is SAVISQKPSRDICQRGTSLTIQCQVDSQVTMMFWYRQQPGQSLTLIATANQGSEATYESGFVIDKFPISRPNLTFSTLTVSNMSPEDSSIYLCSVDDYIRAGYTFGSGTRLTVV.

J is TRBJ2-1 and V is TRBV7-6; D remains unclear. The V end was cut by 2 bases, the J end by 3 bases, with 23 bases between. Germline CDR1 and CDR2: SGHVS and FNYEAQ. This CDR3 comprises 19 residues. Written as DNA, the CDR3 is TGTGCCAGCAGCTTATCGAGCCACGGTGTAGCAGTCCTCTACAATGAGCAGTTCTTC. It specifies CASSLSSHGVAVLYNEQFF. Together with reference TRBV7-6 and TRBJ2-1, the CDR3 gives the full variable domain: GAGVSQSPRYKVTKRGQDVALRCDPISGHVSLYWYRQALGQGPEFLTYFNYEAQQDKSGLPNDRFSAERPEGSISTLTIQRTEQRDSAMYRCASSLSSHGVAVLYNEQFFGPGTRLTVL.

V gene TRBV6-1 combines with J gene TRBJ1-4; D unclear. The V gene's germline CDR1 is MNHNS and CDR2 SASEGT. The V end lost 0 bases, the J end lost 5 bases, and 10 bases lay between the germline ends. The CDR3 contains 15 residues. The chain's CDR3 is CASSEARHSNEKLFF. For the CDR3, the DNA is TGTGCCAGCAGTGAAGCGAGGCACTCGAATGAAAAACTGTTTTTT.

The CDR3 here is CASSHTNKGTGELFF. The CDR3 DNA sequence: TGTGCCAGCAGTCACACGAACAAGGGGACCGGGGAGCTGTTTTTT. V usage is TRBV25-1 and J usage is TRBJ2-2, with D perhaps TRBD1 (5 bases). V was pared by 5 bases and J by 5 bases, with 15 bases between. The CDR3 sequence is 15 residues long. Germline V gene lookup returns CDR1 MGHDK and CDR2 SYGVNS.

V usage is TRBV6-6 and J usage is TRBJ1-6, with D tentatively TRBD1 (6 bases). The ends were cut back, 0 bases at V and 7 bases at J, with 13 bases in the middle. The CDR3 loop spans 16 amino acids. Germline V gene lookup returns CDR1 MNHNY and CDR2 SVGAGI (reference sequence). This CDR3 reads CASSYSPGAPNSPLHF. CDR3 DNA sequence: TGTGCCAGCAGTTACTCGCCAGGGGCGCCGAATTCACCCCTCCACTTT.

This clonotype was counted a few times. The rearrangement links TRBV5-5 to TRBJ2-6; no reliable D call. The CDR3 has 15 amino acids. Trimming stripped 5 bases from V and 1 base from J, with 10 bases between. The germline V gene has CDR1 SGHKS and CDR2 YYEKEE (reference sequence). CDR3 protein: CASRLARSGANVLTF. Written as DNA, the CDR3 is TGTGCCAGCAGGCTGGCCCGATCTGGGGCCAACGTCCTGACTTTC. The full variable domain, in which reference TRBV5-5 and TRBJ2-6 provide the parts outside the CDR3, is DAGVTQSPTHLIKTRGQQVTLRCSPISGHKSVSWYQQVLGQGPQFIFQYYEKEERGRGNFPDRFSARQFPNYSSELNVNALLLGDSALYLCASRLARSGANVLTFGAGSRLTVL.

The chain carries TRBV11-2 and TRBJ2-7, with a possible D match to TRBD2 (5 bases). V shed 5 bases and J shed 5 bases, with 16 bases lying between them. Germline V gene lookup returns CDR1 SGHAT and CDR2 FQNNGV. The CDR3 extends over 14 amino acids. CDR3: CASSGTGYVHEQYF. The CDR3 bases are TGTGCCAGCAGCGGCACGGGGTATGTACACGAGCAGTACTTC. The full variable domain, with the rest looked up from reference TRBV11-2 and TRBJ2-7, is EAGVAQSPRYKIIEKRQSVAFWCNPISGHATLYWYQQILGQGPKLLIQFQNNGVVDDSQLPKDRFSAERLKGVDSTLKIQPAKLEDSAVYLCASSGTGYVHEQYFGPGTRLTVT.

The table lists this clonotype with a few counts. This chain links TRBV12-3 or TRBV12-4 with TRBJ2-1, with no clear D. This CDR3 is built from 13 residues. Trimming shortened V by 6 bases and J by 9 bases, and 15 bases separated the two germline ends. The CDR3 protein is CASSAPGPVEQFF. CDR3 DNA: TGTGCCAGCAGCGCCCCCGGCCCGGTTGAGCAGTTCTTC.

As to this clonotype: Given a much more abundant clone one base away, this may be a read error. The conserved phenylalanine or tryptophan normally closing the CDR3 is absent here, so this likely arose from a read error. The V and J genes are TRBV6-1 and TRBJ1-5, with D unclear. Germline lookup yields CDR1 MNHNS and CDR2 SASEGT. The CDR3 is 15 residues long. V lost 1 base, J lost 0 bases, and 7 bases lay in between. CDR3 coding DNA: TGTGCCAGCAGTGAAGAAACGCATAGCAATCAGCCCCAGCATTTA. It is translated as CASSEETHSNQPQHL.